The 22 T cell receptor beta chains listed next were all sequenced from one sample in a study of cytotoxic CD8 clonotypes in ibrutinib-treated CLL. The data were produced by immunoSEQ multiplex PCR, yet TCRdb's version contains in-frame clones alone and is incomplete. This sample carries about 120,000 clones, 58% of them seen once, and the ten largest clones take 37%. The sample here was PBMCs, taken after 24 months of ibrutinib treatment. These receptors were collected from a human donor with chronic lymphocytic leukemia.

The chain links TRBV5-4 to TRBJ2-3; tentative D call: TRBD1 (6 bases). The CDR3 loop spans 14 amino acids. The V end lost 3 bases, the J end lost 6 bases, and 14 bases lay between the germline ends. CDR1 SGHNT and CDR2 YYREEE come from the germline V gene (reference sequence). The CDR3 here is CASSSGTSSDTQYF. CDR3 DNA: TGTGCCAGCAGCTCTGGGACATCCTCGGATACGCAGTATTTT. Based on the CDR3 plus reference TRBV5-4 and TRBJ2-3, the full variable domain is ETGVTQSPTHLIKTRGQQVTLRCSSQSGHNTVSWYQQALGQGPQFIFQYYREEENGRGNFPPRFSGLQFPNYSSELNVNALELDDSALYLCASSSGTSSDTQYFGPGTRLTVL.

The chain links TRBV5-6 to TRBJ1-1, with a tentative D call TRBD1 (5 bases). CDR1 SGHDT and CDR2 YYEEEE come from the germline V gene. The CDR3 covers 11 residues. Trimming took off 5 bases at V and 8 bases at J, with 10 bases between the two ends. The CDR3 reads CASSFRDEAFF. In DNA form, the CDR3 reads TGTGCCAGCAGTTTCCGGGACGAAGCTTTCTTT.

The chain is built from TRBV30 and TRBJ2-5; TRBD2 matches 10 bases. From germline, CDR1 is GTSNPN and CDR2 SVGIG (reference sequence). The trim removed 4 bases at V and 4 bases at J, leaving 9 bases unmatched. This CDR3 has 15 residues. The CDR3 reads CAWTSLAGAGETQYF. The CDR3 nucleotides are TGTGCCTGGACTTCCCTAGCGGGGGCGGGAGAGACCCAGTACTTC.

In its sample, this clone was seen once. V and J are TRBV6-6 and TRBJ2-5; D perhaps matches TRBD2 (6 bases). The CDR3 consists of 13 residues. V lost 8 bases and J 4 bases, leaving 14 bases between the germline ends. Per the germline V gene, CDR1 is MNHNY and CDR2 is SVGAGI (reference sequence). This chain's CDR3 is CASAGGDVETQYF. The DNA for the CDR3 is TGTGCCAGCGCCGGGGGAGATGTAGAGACCCAGTACTTC.

V and J are TRBV14 and TRBJ2-6, with 9 nucleotides matching TRBD2. V lost 4 bases, J lost 1 base, and 2 bases stayed unmatched. The V gene's germline CDR1 is SGHDN and CDR2 FVKESK. The CDR3 is 16 residues long. DNA of the CDR3: TGTGCCAGCAGCCTGAGCGGGAGGTCTGGGGCCAACGTCCTGACTTTC. This encodes CASSLSGRSGANVLTF.

V usage is TRBV5-4 and J usage is TRBJ2-2, with 9 bases fitting TRBD1. V gave up 3 bases and J gave up 5 bases; unmatched junction bases: 8. Germline assignment: CDR1 SGHNT and CDR2 YYREEE (reference sequence). The CDR3 spans 16 residues. The CDR3 loop reads CASSWGQGLRTGELFF. CDR3 coding DNA: TGTGCCAGCAGCTGGGGACAGGGATTGAGGACCGGGGAGCTGTTTTTT.

The chain is built from TRBV4-1 and TRBJ2-1; the D is unclear. The CDR3 is made up of 15 amino acids. CDR1 and CDR2 (germline): MGHRA, YSYEKL. Trimming left V 0 bases short and J 4 bases short, with 10 bases between. The CDR3: CASSQDREGYNEQFF. In DNA form, the CDR3 reads TGCGCCAGCAGCCAAGATAGGGAAGGATACAATGAGCAGTTCTTC.

This clone was found a few times. This sequence joins TRBV7-8 and TRBJ2-2; D remains ambiguous. This CDR3 contains 14 residues. V gave up 1 base and J gave up 4 bases, with 7 bases separating them. Germline CDR1 and CDR2: SGHVS and FQNEAQ. The CDR3 loop reads CASSLEVGTGELFF. CDR3 nucleotide sequence: TGTGCCAGCAGCTTAGAGGTTGGCACCGGGGAGCTGTTTTTT.

This clone was seen just once. The chain has TRBV15 and TRBJ1-4; possibly TRBD1 for D (5 bases). The CDR3 runs 12 residues. Deletions cut 1 base from V and 13 bases from J, with 10 bases between. Germline CDR1 and CDR2: LNHNV and YYDKDF (reference sequence). CDR3 region: CATSRGSTGLFF. The CDR3, as DNA: TGTGCCACCAGCAGAGGTAGCACAGGACTGTTTTTT.

V is TRBV27 and J is TRBJ1-3; D call uncertain. Germline V gene data show CDR1 as MNHEY and CDR2 as SMNVEV (reference sequence). V dropped 0 bases and J dropped 2 bases, with 11 bases sitting between them. The CDR3 totals 16 residues. As DNA, the CDR3 is TGTGCCAGCAGTTTATCAGACCGACTGACTGGAAACACCATATATTTT. This sequence encodes CASSLSDRLTGNTIYF.

The chain employs TRBV5-1 and TRBJ1-6; 7 bases fit TRBD1. CDR1 is SGHRS and CDR2 is YFSETQ in the germline V gene. J was trimmed by 3 bases and V by 4 bases; bases with no gene match: 4. The CDR3 loop spans 15 amino acids. The CDR3 region has the DNA TGCGCCAGCAGCATAACAGGGGTCTATAATTCACCCCTCCACTTT. Protein: CASSITGVYNSPLHF.

This clone occurred a few times. V and J are TRBV30 and TRBJ2-3; D remains ambiguous. Between the trimmed V and J ends, which lost 4 bases and 4 bases, there was a span of 6 bases. Germline CDR1 GTSNPN, CDR2 SVGIG (reference sequence). The CDR3 consists of 11 residues. The chain's CDR3 is CAWKTADTQYF. In DNA, the CDR3 is TGTGCCTGGAAGACGGCAGATACGCAGTATTTT. Drawing the rest from reference TRBV30 and TRBJ2-3, the complete variable domain is SQTIHQWPATLVQPVGSPLSLECTVEGTSNPNLYWYRQAAGRGLQLLFYSVGIGQISSEVPQNLSASRPQDRQFILSSKKLLLSDSGFYLCAWKTADTQYFGPGTRLTVL.

The rearrangement links TRBV10-3 to TRBJ2-5, with TRBD2 matching over 9 bases. Germline values: CDR1 ENHRY, CDR2 SYGVKD. With V trimmed by 7 bases and J by 8 bases, 11 bases remained unmatched. The CDR3 has 14 residues. The CDR3, as DNA: TGTGCCATCATGGAGCCAGCGGGGGGTCGCACCCAGTACTTC. Translated: CAIMEPAGGRTQYF.

This clone was detected once. The J gene is TRBJ2-7, the V gene TRBV12-5, with TRBD1 identical over 9 bases. CDR1 and CDR2 from the germline V gene are LGHNT and FRNRAP. This CDR3 is 14 amino acids long. The V and J ends lost 6 bases and 4 bases, in that order; junction bases with no gene match: 7. CDR3: CASGSGTGIYEQYF. CDR3 nucleotides: TGTGCTAGTGGCTCCGGGACAGGGATATACGAGCAGTACTTC.

The chain carries TRBV10-3 and TRBJ1-1, with no clear D. CDR3 length equals 12 residues. Germline assignment: CDR1 ENHRY and CDR2 SYGVKD. V was clipped by 2 bases and J by 5 bases, with 6 bases between them. Here the CDR3 DNA reads TGTGCCATCAGTGAGGGAGGGACTGAAGCTTTCTTT. Its protein is CAISEGGTEAFF.

J is TRBJ1-4 and V is TRBV7-2; unclear D gene. V was clipped by 1 base and J by 5 bases, with 17 bases between them. The CDR3 is 17 amino acids. From germline, CDR1 is SGHTA and CDR2 FQGNSA. CDR3 loop: CASSLGWREGANEKLFF. CDR3 DNA sequence: TGTGCCAGCAGCTTAGGCTGGCGAGAGGGCGCAAATGAAAAACTGTTTTTT.

The gene calls are TRBV6-6 and TRBJ2-1; D could derive from TRBD1 or TRBD2 (7 bases each). V was trimmed by 7 bases and J by 5 bases, leaving 21 bases between them. Germline V gives CDR1 MNHNY, CDR2 SVGAGI (reference sequence). The CDR3 is 16 residues long. The CDR3 DNA is TGTGCCAGCATCCCAATGGGGGAGGGGGCAAACAATGAGCAGTTCTTC. It encodes CASIPMGEGANNEQFF.

A remark on this clone: Other nucleotide sequences from this sample produce the same CDR3. This chain uses TRBV30 with TRBJ1-2; D is unresolved. The CDR3 sequence is 11 residues long. Germline CDR1 and CDR2: GTSNPN and SVGIG (reference sequence). V lost 1 base to trimming and J lost 2 bases, with 2 bases between them. Here the CDR3 reads CAWSANYGYTF. In DNA, the CDR3 is TGTGCCTGGAGTGCCAACTATGGCTACACCTTC.

This chain connects TRBV7-3 to TRBJ1-2; D remains unclear. Trimming shortened V by 6 bases and J by 7 bases, and 18 bases separated the two germline ends. The CDR3 is 14 amino acids. The germline gives CDR1 SGHTA, CDR2 FQGTGA. CDR3 sequence: CASSPTGLVGGYTF. The CDR3 bases are TGTGCCAGCAGTCCAACTGGCCTTGTCGGTGGCTACACCTTC.

This clone was detected ten times or more. This sequence joins TRBV6-5 and TRBJ2-3, with 8 bases fitting TRBD1. The CDR3 runs 15 residues. V lost 1 base, J lost 6 bases, and 6 bases stayed unmatched. The germline V gene has CDR1 MNHEY and CDR2 SVGAGI. CDR3 residues: CASSYWSGGGDTQYF. CDR3 sequence (DNA): TGTGCCAGCAGTTACTGGTCAGGGGGCGGTGATACGCAGTATTTT.

This chain uses TRBV7-8 with TRBJ1-2; no firm D call. This CDR3 has 15 residues. Germline V gene lookup returns CDR1 SGHVS and CDR2 FQNEAQ. V was cut by 2 bases and J by 0 bases, with 10 bases left in between. The CDR3 loop reads CASSLMDGPNYGYTF. The CDR3 coding sequence is TGTGCCAGCAGCTTAATGGACGGTCCTAACTATGGCTACACCTTC.

The chain employs TRBV18 and TRBJ2-7; D could derive from TRBD1 or TRBD2 (5 bases each). V lost 3 bases, J lost 5 bases, and 14 bases lay in between. The CDR3 is made up of 14 amino acids. CDR1 is KGHSH, CDR2 LQKENI, per germline. The CDR3 loop reads CASSPSTGGNEQYF. For the CDR3, the DNA is TGTGCCAGCTCACCGTCTACAGGAGGTAACGAGCAGTACTTC.